This T cell receptor (beta chain) originates from a study of blood T cells in healthy people across ages. Alongside a J-beta primer mix, a sample-barcoded 5' primer served in a second PCR lasting roughly 7 to 11 cycles. Per sample, CDR3-containing paired-end reads numbered at least 2.5 million. TCRdb itself ran the 5' RACE reads through MiXCR, one entry per CDR3 protein. The profile covers 1.4 million or so distinct CDR3 sequences, with roughly 43% appearing a single time and more than 4% taken by the ten largest. This clonotype was counted a single time. What it binds is unknown. The germline V gene encodes CDR1 MNHEY and CDR2 SMNVEV (reference sequence). The CDR3 has 12 residues. Study-level points and caveats: Naive T cell percentage and TCR beta diversity correlated strongly.

The sample was blood. The TCR comes from a woman under 30 in good health. This sequence joins TRBV27 and TRBJ1-2, with D maybe TRBD1 (5 bases). DNA for the CDR3: TGTGGCGCAGGGCATTACATCTATGGCTACACCTTC. It is translated as CGAGHYIYGYTF.